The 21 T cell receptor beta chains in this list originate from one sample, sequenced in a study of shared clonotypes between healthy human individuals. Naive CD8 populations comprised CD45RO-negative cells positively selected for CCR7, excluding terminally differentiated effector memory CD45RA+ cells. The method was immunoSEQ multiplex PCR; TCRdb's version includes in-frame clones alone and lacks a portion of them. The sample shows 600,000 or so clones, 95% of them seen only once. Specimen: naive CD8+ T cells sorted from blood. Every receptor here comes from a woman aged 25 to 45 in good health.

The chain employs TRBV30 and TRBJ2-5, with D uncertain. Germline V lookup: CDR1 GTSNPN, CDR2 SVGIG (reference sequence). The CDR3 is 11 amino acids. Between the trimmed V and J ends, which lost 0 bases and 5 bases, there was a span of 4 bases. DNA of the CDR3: TGTGCCTGGAGTGTAGAGGAGACCCAGTACTTC. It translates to CAWSVEETQYF.

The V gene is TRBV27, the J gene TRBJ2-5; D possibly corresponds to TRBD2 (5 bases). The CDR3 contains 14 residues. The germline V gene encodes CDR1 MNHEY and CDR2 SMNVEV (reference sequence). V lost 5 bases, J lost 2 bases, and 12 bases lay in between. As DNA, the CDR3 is TGTGCCAGCAGTCCCCTATCGGGACAAGAGACCCAGTACTTC. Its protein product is CASSPLSGQETQYF.

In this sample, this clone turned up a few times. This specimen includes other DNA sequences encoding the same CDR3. The CDR3 here is CASSFGGEQFF. The CDR3 region has the DNA TGTGCCAGCAGCTTTGGGGGTGAGCAGTTCTTC. The V gene is TRBV7-9, the J gene TRBJ2-1; D tentatively fits TRBD1 or TRBD2 (5 bases each). CDR3 size: 11 residues. Germline CDR1 reads SEHNR; CDR2 reads FQNEAQ (reference sequence). V was pared by 3 bases and J by 9 bases, with 6 bases between.

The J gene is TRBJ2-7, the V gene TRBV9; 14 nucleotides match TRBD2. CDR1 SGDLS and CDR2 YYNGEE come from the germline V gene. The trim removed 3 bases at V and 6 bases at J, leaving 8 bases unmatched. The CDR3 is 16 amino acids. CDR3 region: CASSGRLAGGPSEQYF. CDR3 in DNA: TGTGCCAGCAGCGGCCGACTAGCGGGAGGGCCGAGCGAGCAGTACTTC.

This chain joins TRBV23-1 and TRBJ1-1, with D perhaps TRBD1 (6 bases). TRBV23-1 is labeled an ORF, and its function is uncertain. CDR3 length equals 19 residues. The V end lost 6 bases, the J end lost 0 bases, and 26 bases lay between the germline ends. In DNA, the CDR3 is TGCGCCAGCAGCCCTCAACCCGGGACACGGGGGAGAATGAACACTGAAGCTTTCTTT. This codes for CASSPQPGTRGRMNTEAFF.

CDR3 coding DNA: TGTGCCAGCAGTTTAATCGGACCGGGGGTAGAGCCCCAGCATTTT. This sequence encodes CASSLIGPGVEPQHF. The chain links TRBV27 to TRBJ1-5; tentative D call: TRBD1 (5 bases). Trimming shortened V by 2 bases and J by 8 bases, and 16 bases separated the two germline ends. CDR3 length: 15 amino acids. Germline CDR1 reads MNHEY; CDR2 reads SMNVEV (reference sequence).

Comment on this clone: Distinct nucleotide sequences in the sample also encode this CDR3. The CDR3 nucleotides read TGTGCCAGCAGTTTGGATAGCAATCAGCCCCAGCATTTT. Protein product: CASSLDSNQPQHF. The V and J genes are TRBV28 and TRBJ1-5; D gene uncertain. The CDR3 is 13 residues long. In germline, CDR1 is MDHEN, CDR2 SYDVKM. Trimming took off 3 bases at V and 0 bases at J, with 3 bases between the two ends.

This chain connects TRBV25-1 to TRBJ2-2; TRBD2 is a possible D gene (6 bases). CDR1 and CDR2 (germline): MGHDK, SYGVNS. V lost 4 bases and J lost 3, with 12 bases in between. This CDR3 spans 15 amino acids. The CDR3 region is CASSGRGGYTGELFF. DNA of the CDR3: TGTGCCAGCAGTGGGCGGGGCGGTTACACCGGGGAGCTGTTTTTT. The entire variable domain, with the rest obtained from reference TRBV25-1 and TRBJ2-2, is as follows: EADIYQTPRYLVIGTGKKITLECSQTMGHDKMYWYQQDPGMELHLIHYSYGVNSTEKGDLSSESTVSRIRTEHFPLTLESARPSHTSQYLCASSGRGGYTGELFFGEGSRLTVL.

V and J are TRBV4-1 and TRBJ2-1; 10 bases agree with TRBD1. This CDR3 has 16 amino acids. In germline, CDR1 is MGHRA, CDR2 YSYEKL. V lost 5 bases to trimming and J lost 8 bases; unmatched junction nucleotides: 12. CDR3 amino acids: CASSSDSTGGFDEQFF. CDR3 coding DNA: TGCGCCAGCAGCTCCGATTCGACAGGGGGCTTTGATGAGCAGTTCTTC.

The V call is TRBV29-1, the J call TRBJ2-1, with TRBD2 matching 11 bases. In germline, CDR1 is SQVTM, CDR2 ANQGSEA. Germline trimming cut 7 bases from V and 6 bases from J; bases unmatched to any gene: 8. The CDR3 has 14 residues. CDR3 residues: CSGATSGVGNEQFF. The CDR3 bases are TGCAGCGGTGCGACTAGCGGGGTGGGCAATGAGCAGTTCTTC.

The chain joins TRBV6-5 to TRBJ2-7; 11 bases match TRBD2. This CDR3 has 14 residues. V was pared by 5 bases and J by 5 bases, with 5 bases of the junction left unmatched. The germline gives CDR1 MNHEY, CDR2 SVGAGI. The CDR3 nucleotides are TGTGCCAGCAGTCCGACTAGCGGGAACAACGAGCAGTACTTC. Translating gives CASSPTSGNNEQYF.

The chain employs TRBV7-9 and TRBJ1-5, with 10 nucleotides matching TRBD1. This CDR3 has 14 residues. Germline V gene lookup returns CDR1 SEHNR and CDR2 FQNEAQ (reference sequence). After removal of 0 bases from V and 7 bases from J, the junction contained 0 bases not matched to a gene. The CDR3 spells CASSLAGQGQPQHF. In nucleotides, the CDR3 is TGTGCCAGCAGCTTAGCGGGACAGGGGCAGCCCCAGCATTTT.

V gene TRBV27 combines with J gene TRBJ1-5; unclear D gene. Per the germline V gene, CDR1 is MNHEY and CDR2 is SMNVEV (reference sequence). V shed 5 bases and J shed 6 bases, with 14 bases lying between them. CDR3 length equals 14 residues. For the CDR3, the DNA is TGTGCCAGCAGTCCTGAGGGATTGGGTCAGCCCCAGCATTTT. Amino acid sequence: CASSPEGLGQPQHF.

CDR3 protein: CASSYFQGSGYTF. CDR3 sequence (DNA): TGTGCCAGCAGTTATTTCCAGGGTAGTGGCTACACCTTC. This rearrangement joins TRBV6-5 to TRBJ1-2, with D perhaps matching TRBD1 (5 bases). The germline V and J ends were trimmed by 3 bases and 7 bases, with 12 bases remaining between them. Looked up from germline, CDR1 is MNHEY and CDR2 is SVGAGI. The CDR3 runs 13 residues.

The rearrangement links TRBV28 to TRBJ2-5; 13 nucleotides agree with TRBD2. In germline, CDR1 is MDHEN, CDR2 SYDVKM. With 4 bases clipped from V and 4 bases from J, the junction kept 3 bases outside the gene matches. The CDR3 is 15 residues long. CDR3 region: CASSSGLAGRETQYF. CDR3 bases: TGTGCCAGCAGTTCGGGACTAGCGGGAAGAGAGACCCAGTACTTC.

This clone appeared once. CDR3 sequence (DNA): TGTGCCAGCAGGGACGACAGGGCCAGTGGCTACACCTTC. It yields the protein CASRDDRASGYTF. The genes are TRBV28 and TRBJ1-2; 7 bases match TRBD1. The CDR3 contains 13 residues. Germline V gene lookup returns CDR1 MDHEN and CDR2 SYDVKM. J lost 7 bases, V lost 6 bases, and 8 bases had no gene match.

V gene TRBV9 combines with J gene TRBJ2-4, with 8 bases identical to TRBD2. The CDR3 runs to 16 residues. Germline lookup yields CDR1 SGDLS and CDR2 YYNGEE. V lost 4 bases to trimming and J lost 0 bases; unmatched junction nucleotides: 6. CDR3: CASSPGGGLAKNIQYF. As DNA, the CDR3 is TGTGCCAGCAGCCCCGGCGGGGGGCTAGCCAAAAACATTCAGTACTTC.

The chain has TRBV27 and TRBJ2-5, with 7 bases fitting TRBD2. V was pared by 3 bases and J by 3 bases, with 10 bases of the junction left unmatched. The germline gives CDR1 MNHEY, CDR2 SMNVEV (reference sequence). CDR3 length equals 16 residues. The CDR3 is CASSFRRGGGKETQYF. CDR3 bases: TGTGCCAGCAGTTTCAGACGCGGCGGGGGTAAAGAGACCCAGTACTTC.

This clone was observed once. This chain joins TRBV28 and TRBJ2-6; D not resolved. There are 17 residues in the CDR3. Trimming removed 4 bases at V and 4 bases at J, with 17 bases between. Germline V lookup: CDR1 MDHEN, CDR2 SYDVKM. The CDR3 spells CASSSLPVAAGANVLTF. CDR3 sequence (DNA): TGTGCCAGCAGTTCCCTCCCGGTGGCGGCCGGGGCCAACGTCCTGACTTTC.

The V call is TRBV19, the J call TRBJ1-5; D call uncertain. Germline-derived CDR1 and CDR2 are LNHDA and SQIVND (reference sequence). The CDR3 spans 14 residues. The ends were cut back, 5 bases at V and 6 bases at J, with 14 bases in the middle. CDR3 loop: CASSWRPAGQPQHF. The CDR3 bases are TGTGCCAGTAGTTGGCGTCCTGCCGGTCAGCCCCAGCATTTT.

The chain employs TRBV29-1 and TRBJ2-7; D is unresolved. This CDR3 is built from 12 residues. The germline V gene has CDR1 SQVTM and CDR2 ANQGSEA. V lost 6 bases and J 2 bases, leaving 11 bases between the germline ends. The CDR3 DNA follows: TGCAGCGTCCAAAGCGACCCCTACGAGCAGTACTTC. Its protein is CSVQSDPYEQYF.